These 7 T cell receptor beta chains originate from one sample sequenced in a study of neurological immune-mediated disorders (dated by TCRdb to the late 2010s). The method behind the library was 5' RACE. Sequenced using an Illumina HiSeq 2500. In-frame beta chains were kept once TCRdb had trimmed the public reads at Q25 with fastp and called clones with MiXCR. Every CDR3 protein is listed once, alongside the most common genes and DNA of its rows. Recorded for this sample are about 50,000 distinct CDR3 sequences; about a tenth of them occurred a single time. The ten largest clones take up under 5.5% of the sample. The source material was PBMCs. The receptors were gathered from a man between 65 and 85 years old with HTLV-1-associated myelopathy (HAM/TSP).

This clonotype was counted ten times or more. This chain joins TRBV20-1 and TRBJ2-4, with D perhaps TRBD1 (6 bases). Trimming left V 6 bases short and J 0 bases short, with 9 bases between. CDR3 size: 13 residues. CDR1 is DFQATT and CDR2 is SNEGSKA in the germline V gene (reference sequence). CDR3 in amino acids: CSAGDTAKNIQYF. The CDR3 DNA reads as TGCAGTGCAGGGGACACAGCCAAAAACATTCAGTACTTC.

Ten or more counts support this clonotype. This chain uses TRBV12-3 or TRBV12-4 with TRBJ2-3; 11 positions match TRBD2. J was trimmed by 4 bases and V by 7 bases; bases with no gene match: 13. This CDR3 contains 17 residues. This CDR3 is CASNPKGLGLAADTQYF. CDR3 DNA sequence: TGTGCCAGCAATCCGAAGGGGTTGGGACTAGCGGCAGATACGCAGTATTTT.

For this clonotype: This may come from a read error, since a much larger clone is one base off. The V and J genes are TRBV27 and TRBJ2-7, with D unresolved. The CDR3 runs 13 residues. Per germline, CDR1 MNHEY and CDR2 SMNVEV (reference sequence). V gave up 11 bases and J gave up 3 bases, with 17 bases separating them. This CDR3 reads CAGMPLDRYEQYF. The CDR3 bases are TGTGCCGGCATGCCCCTAGACCGCTACGAGCAGTACTTC.

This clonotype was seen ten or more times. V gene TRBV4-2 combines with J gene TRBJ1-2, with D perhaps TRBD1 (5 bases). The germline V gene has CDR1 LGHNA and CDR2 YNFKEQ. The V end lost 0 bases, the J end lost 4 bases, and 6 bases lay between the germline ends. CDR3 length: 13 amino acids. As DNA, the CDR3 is TGTGCCAGCAGCCAAGAGACAGTCTATGGCTACACCTTC. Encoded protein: CASSQETVYGYTF.

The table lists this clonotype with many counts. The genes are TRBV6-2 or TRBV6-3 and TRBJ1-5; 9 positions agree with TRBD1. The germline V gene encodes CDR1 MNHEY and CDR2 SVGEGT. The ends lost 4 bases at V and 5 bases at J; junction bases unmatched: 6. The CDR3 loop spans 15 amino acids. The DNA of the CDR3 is TGTGCCAGCAGTTCCTGGACAGGGGAGGATCAGCCCCAGCATTTT. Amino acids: CASSSWTGEDQPQHF.

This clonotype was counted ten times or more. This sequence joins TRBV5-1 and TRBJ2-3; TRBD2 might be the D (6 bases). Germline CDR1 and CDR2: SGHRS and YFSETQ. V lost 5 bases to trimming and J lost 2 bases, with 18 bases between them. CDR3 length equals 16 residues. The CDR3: CASRPRGTGATDTQYF. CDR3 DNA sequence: TGCGCCAGCAGGCCTAGGGGAACGGGAGCCACAGATACGCAGTATTTT.

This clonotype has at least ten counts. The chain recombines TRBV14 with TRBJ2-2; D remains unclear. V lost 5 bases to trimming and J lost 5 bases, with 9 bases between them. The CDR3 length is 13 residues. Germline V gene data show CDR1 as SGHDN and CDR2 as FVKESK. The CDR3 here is CASSSTWTGELFF. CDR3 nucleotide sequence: TGTGCCAGCAGCTCTACGTGGACCGGGGAGCTGTTTTTT.